The next 12 T cell receptor beta chains were all read from a single sample in a study of T cell responses to AZD1222 COVID-19 vaccine. Sequencing used immunoSEQ multiplex PCR; TCRdb keeps in-frame clones, though not all of them. Of some 120,000 clones in the sample, 80% to 90% are singletons; the top ten hold roughly 20%. The sample in question was peripheral blood, obtained on day 0 of MenACWY control vaccination. The source is an adult in good health.

A note on this clone: Other DNA sequences within the sample encode an identical CDR3. This rearrangement joins TRBV7-2 to TRBJ2-5, with 15 bases that match TRBD2. Trimming cost V 5 bases and J 2 bases; bases outside gene matches: 3. This CDR3 comprises 16 residues. Germline V gene data show CDR1 as SGHTA and CDR2 as FQGNSA. The CDR3 DNA reads as TGTGCCAGCAGCCAAGGACTAGCGGGAGGGCAAGAGACCCAGTACTTC. It codes for CASSQGLAGGQETQYF. Complete variable domain (other parts from reference TRBV7-2 and TRBJ2-5): GAGVSQSPSNKVTEKGKDVELRCDPISGHTALYWYRQSLGQGLEFLIYFQGNSAPDKSGLPSDRFSAERTGGSVSTLTIQRTQQEDSAVYLCASSQGLAGGQETQYFGPGTRLLVL.

The J gene is TRBJ2-7, the V gene TRBV9, with 8 bases fitting TRBD1. The CDR3 totals 19 residues. Germline-derived CDR1 and CDR2 are SGDLS and YYNGEE. The trim removed 3 bases at V and 3 bases at J, leaving 20 bases unmatched. CDR3 nucleotides: TGTGCCAGCAGCGGACACCCTCCCGGAGAGGGGACAGGAGTCTACGAGCAGTACTTC. It translates to CASSGHPPGEGTGVYEQYF.

The chain combines TRBV5-1 with TRBJ1-2; the match to TRBD1 covers 8 bases. V lost 4 bases, J lost 4 bases, and 12 bases stayed unmatched. The CDR3 sequence is 16 residues long. Germline V gives CDR1 SGHRS, CDR2 YFSETQ. The CDR3: CASSIDGTGFFYGYTF. In DNA, the CDR3 is TGCGCCAGCAGCATTGACGGGACAGGATTCTTCTATGGCTACACCTTC.

This clone came up once. This chain uses TRBV4-1 with TRBJ2-1; 8 nucleotides match TRBD1. CDR1 is MGHRA and CDR2 is YSYEKL in the germline V gene. The ends lost 6 bases at V and 1 base at J; junction bases unmatched: 17. This CDR3 comprises 19 residues. CDR3 protein: CASSPRPGQGYDSYNEQFF. CDR3 nucleotide sequence: TGCGCCAGCAGTCCTAGACCCGGACAGGGATATGATTCCTACAATGAGCAGTTCTTC.

This clone was detected once. The V and J genes are TRBV11-2 and TRBJ1-5, with no clear D. Between the trimmed V and J ends, which lost 1 base and 1 base, there was a span of 11 bases. Germline CDR1 reads SGHAT; CDR2 reads FQNNGV. The CDR3 has 16 residues. The chain's CDR3 is CASSLGGRWSNQPQHF. The CDR3 region has the DNA TGTGCCAGCAGCTTAGGCGGACGGTGGAGCAATCAGCCCCAGCATTTT.

V usage is TRBV29-1 and J usage is TRBJ2-7; tentatively, D is TRBD1 or TRBD2 (5 bases each). There are 12 residues in the CDR3. Trimming took off 4 bases at V and 0 bases at J, with 7 bases between the two ends. Germline CDR1 and CDR2: SQVTM and ANQGSEA. DNA for the CDR3: TGCAGCGTTGGAGGGGTCTCCTACGAGCAGTACTTC. Its translation is CSVGGVSYEQYF.

This sequence joins TRBV7-3 and TRBJ2-5, with 9 positions matching TRBD2. Germline V gene lookup returns CDR1 SGHTA and CDR2 FQGTGA. The CDR3 length is 13 residues. Trimming took 5 bases from V and 5 from J; bases not matched to a gene: 3. The CDR3 DNA is TGTGCCAGCAGCCCAGGACTAGCGGAGACCCAGTACTTC. It codes for CASSPGLAETQYF.

The chain uses TRBV9 and TRBJ2-5; TRBD1 might be the D (7 bases). Deletions cut 4 bases from V and 4 bases from J, with 23 bases between. The CDR3 covers 17 residues. Germline V lookup: CDR1 SGDLS, CDR2 YYNGEE. In DNA form, the CDR3 reads TGTGCCAGCAGCCCTCCCCCGGGCAGGGGGGCTAGAGAGACCCAGTACTTC. It encodes CASSPPPGRGARETQYF. Combining the CDR3 with reference TRBV9 and TRBJ2-5 gives the whole variable domain DSGVTQTPKHLITATGQRVTLRCSPRSGDLSVYWYQQSLDQGLQFLIQYYNGEERAKGNILERFSAQQFPDLHSELNLSSLELGDSALYFCASSPPPGRGARETQYFGPGTRLLVL.

The chain couples TRBV9 to TRBJ1-6; D uncertain. CDR1 and CDR2 (germline): SGDLS, YYNGEE. The CDR3 has 16 residues. V dropped 2 bases and J dropped 3 bases, with 12 bases sitting between them. The CDR3 reads CASSVGRGFYNSPLHF. Here the CDR3 DNA reads TGTGCCAGCAGCGTGGGTCGAGGCTTCTATAATTCACCCCTCCACTTT.

The rearrangement links TRBV5-1 to TRBJ1-4; 8 bases are a match to TRBD1. Trimming took 1 base from V and 8 from J; bases not matched to a gene: 4. The CDR3 extends over 14 amino acids. The V gene's germline CDR1 is SGHRS and CDR2 YFSETQ. The CDR3 DNA follows: TGCGCCAGCAGCTTGCAGGGGGCTGGGGAAAAACTGTTTTTT. Protein: CASSLQGAGEKLFF.

The chain joins TRBV2 to TRBJ2-1; D may correspond to TRBD1 or TRBD2 (5 bases each). This CDR3 has 16 residues. Germline CDR1 is SNHLY and CDR2 is FYNNEI. Trimming cost V 7 bases and J 10 bases, with 26 bases left between them. CDR3 protein: CASTRHFGDGAPEQFF. CDR3 DNA: TGTGCCAGCACCAGACATTTCGGGGACGGAGCTCCGGAGCAGTTCTTC.

The V gene is TRBV12-3 or TRBV12-4, the J gene TRBJ2-1; D perhaps matches TRBD2 (6 bases). The CDR3 runs to 12 residues. The V gene lost 5 bases and the J gene lost 13 bases, with 15 bases spanning the gap. This chain's CDR3 is CASSKPGTVQFF. CDR3 nucleotides: TGTGCCAGCAGTAAACCCGGGACTGTACAGTTCTTC.